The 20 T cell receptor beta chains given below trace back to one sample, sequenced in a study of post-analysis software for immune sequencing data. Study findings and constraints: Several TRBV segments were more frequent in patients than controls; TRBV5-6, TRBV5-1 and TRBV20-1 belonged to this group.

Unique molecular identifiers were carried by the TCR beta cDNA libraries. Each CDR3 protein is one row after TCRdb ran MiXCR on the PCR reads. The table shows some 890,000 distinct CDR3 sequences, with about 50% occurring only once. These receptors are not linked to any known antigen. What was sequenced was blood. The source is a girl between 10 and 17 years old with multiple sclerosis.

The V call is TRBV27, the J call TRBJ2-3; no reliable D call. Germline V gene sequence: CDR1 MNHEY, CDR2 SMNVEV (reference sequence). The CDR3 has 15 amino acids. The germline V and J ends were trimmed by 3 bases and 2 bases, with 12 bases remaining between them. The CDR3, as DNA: TGTGCCAGCAGTTTCCTCGACTTATACACAGATACGCAGTATTTT. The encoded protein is CASSFLDLYTDTQYF.

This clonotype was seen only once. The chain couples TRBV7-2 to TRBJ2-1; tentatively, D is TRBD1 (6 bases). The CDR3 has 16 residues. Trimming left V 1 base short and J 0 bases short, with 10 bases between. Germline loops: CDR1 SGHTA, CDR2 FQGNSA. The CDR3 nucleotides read TGTGCCAGCAGCTTAGTCCAGGGGCTCTCCTACAATGAGCAGTTCTTC. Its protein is CASSLVQGLSYNEQFF.

CDR3 protein: CASSLRGGQGENIQYF. CDR3 DNA sequence: TGTGCCAGCAGCTTAAGGGGGGGACAGGGGGAAAACATTCAGTACTTC. The V call is TRBV11-2, the J call TRBJ2-7; the match to TRBD1 covers 11 bases. The end of the DNA fits TRBJ2-4 better, so the J call may be wrong. In germline, CDR1 is SGHAT, CDR2 FQNNGV. CDR3 size: 16 residues.

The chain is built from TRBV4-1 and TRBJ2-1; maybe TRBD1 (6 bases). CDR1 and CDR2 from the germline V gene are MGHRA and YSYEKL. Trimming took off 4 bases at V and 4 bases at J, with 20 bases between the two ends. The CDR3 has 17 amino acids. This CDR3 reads CASSPQGISAVYNEQFF. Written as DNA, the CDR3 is TGCGCCAGCAGCCCCCAGGGGATTAGTGCAGTTTACAATGAGCAGTTCTTC.

The CDR3 DNA reads as TGTGCCAGCTTTTTCTCCAGGGGGAGGGCTTGGGGGAACACTGAAGCTTTCTTT. Protein product: CASFFSRGRAWGNTEAFF. The chain combines TRBV12-3 or TRBV12-4 with TRBJ1-1; 7 bases match TRBD1. Losses at the gene ends were 8 bases for V and 1 base for J; bases not matched to a gene: 19. This CDR3 is built from 18 residues.

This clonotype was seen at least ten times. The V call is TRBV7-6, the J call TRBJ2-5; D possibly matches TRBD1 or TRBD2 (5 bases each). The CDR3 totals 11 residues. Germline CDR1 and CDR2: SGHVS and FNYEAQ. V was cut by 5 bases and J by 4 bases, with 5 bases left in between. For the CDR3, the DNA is TGTGCCAGCAGCGGGGGAGAGACCCAGTACTTC. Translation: CASSGGETQYF.

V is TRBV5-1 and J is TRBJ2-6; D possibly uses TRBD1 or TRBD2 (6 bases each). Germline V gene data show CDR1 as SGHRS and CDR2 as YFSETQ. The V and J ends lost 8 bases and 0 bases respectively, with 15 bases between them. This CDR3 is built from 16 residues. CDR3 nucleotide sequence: TGCGCCAGTTTCGCGGGACACACCTCTGGGGCCAACGTCCTGACTTTC. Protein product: CASFAGHTSGANVLTF.

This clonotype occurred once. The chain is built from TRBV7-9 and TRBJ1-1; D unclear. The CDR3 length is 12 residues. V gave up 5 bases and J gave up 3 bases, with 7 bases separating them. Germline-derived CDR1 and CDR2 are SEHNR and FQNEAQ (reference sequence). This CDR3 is CASSVMDTEAFF. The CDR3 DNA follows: TGTGCCAGCAGCGTTATGGACACTGAAGCTTTCTTT.

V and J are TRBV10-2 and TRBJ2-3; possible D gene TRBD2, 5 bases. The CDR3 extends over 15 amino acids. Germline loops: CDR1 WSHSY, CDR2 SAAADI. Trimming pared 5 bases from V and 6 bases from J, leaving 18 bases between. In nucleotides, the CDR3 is TGCGCCAGCAGTACTCACACTCTAGGCGGGGATACGCAGTATTTT. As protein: CASSTHTLGGDTQYF.

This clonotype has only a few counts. DNA of the CDR3: TGCAGTGCTAGAAAGGTGCGGGCTACGTCCTACAATGAGCAGTTCTTC. It is translated as CSARKVRATSYNEQFF. This chain connects TRBV20-1 to TRBJ2-1; D is possibly TRBD2 (5 bases). Per germline, CDR1 DFQATT and CDR2 SNEGSKA (reference sequence). Trimming took off 2 bases at V and 1 base at J, with 15 bases between the two ends. CDR3 length: 16 residues.

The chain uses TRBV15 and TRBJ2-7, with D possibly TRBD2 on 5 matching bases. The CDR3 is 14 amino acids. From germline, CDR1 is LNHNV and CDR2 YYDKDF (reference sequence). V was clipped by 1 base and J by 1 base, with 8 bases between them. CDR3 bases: TGTGCCACCAGCAGAGGCGGGCCTTCCTACGAGCAGTACTTC. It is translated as CATSRGGPSYEQYF.

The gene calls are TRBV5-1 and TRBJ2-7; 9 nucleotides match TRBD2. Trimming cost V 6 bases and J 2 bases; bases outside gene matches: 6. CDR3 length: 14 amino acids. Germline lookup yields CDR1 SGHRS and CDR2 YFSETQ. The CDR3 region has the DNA TGCGCCAGCACCCCTAGCGGGGACACCTACGAGCAGTACTTC. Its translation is CASTPSGDTYEQYF.

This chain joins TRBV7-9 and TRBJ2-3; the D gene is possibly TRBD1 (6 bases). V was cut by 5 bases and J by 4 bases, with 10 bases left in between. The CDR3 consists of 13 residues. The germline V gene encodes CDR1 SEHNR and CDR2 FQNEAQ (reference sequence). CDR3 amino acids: CASSPGVPDTQYF. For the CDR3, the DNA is TGTGCCAGCAGCCCAGGGGTACCAGATACGCAGTATTTT.

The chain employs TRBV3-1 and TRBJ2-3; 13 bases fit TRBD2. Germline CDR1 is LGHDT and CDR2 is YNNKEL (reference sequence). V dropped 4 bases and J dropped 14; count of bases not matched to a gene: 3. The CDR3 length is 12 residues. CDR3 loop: CASSLTSGGTYF. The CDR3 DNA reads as TGTGCCAGCAGCCTGACTAGCGGGGGGACGTATTTT.

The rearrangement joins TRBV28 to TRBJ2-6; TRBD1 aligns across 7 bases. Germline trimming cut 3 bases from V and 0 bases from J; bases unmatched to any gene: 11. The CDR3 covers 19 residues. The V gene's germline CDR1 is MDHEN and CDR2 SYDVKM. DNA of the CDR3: TGTGCCAGCAGTTTGTCGACAGGGAGTCCTATCTCTGGGGCCAACGTCCTGACTTTC. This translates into CASSLSTGSPISGANVLTF.

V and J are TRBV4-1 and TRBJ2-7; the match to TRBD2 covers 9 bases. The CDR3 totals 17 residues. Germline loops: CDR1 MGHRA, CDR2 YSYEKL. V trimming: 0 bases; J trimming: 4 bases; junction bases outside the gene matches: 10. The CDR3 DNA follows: TGCGCCAGCAGCCAAGAGGTAGCGGGAGTAGTTCGGTACGAGCAGTACTTC. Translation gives CASSQEVAGVVRYEQYF.

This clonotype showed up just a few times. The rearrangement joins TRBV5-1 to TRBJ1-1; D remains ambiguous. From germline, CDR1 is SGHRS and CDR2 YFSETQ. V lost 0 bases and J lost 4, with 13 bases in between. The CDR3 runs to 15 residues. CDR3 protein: CASSLERIPSTEAFF. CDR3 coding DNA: TGCGCCAGCAGCTTGGAACGGATCCCGAGCACTGAAGCTTTCTTT.

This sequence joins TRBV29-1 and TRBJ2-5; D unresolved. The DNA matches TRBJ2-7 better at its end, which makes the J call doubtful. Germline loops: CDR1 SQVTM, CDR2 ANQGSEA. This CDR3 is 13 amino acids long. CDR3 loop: CSVTIDRYYEQYF. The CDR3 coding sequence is TGCAGCGTTACCATCGACCGCTACTACGAGCAGTACTTC.

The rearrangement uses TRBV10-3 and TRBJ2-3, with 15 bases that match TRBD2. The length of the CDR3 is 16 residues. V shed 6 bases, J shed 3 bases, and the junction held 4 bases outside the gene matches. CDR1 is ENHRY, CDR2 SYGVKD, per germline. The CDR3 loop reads CAIRGLAGGITDTQYF. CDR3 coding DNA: TGTGCCATCAGGGGACTAGCGGGGGGCATTACAGATACGCAGTATTTT.

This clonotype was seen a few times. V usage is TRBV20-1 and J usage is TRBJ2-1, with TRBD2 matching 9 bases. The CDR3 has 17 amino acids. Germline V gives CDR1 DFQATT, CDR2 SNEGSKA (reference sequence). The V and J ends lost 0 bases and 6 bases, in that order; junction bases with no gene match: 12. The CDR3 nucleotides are TGCAGTGCTAGAGACTTCGAGTTACTAGCGGGTTTCAATGAGCAGTTCTTC. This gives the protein CSARDFELLAGFNEQFF.